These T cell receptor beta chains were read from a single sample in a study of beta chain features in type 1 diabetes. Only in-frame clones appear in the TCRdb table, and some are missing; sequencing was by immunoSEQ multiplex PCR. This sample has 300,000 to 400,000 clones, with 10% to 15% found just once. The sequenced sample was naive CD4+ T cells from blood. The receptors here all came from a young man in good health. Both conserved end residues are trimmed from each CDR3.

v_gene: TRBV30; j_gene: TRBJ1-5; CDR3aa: AWSVQRRGNQPQH
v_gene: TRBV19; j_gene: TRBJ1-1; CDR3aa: ASSVQGNTEAF
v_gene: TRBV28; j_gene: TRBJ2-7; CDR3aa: ASSPPGTTHYEQY
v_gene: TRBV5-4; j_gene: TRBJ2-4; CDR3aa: ASSFTSGRAQLNIQY
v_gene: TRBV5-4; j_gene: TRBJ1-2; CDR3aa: ASSWALGASYGYT
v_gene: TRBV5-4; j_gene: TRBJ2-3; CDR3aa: ASSLGLAGPTVGDTQY
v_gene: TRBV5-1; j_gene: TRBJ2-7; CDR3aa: ASRTLAGAGEQY
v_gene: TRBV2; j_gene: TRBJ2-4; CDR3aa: ASSDAGNIQY
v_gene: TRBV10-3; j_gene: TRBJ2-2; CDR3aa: AISGDRNTGELF
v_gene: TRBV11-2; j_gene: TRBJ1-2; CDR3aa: ASTVSGISAGYT
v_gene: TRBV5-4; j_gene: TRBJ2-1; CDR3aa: ASSPGTVGTYNEQF
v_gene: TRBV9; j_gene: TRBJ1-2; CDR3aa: ASSVGAENYGYT
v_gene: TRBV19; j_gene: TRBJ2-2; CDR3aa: ASRRTAPNTGELF
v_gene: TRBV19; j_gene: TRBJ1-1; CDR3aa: ASWDRAMNTEAF
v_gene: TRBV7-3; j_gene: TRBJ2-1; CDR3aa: ASSTGLAGVDEQF
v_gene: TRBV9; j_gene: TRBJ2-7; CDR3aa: ASSVGGGQGYEQY
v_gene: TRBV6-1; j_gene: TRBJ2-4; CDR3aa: ATGTGFTKNIQY
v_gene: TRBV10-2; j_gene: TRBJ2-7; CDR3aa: ASGHPTYEQY
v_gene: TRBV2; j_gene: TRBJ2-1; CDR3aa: ASSSDSYNEQF
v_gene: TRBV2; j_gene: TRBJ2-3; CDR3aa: ASSPDRAMTDTQY
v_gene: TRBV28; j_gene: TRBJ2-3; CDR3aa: ASSSTSVLLSTDTQY
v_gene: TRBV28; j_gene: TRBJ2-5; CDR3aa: ASSPPGLAGKGN
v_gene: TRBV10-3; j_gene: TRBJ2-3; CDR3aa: AISRDRSTDTQY
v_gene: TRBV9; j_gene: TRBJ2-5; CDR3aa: ASSTFPSGVGETQY
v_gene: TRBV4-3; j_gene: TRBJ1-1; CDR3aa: ASSQVQGARTEAF
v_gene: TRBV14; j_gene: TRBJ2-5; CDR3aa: ASSQLTGQETQY
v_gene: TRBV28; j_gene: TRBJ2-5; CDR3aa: ASSLRAETQY
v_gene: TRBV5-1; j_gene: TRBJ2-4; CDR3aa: ASSFRDRGYDKNIQY
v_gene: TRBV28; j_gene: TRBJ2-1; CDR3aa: ASSLTSGGSYNEQF
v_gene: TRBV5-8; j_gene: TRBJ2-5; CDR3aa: ASSLRTGGQETQY
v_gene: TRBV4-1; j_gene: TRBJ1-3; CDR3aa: ASSQKGTPLGTIY
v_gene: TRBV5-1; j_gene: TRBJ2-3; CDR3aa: ASSLASSSGGTDTQY
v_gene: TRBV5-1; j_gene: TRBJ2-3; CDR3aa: ASSLITGDHTDTQY
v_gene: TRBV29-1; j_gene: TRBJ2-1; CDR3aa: SVVGSYNEQF
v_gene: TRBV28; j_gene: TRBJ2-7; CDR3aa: ASSDLLRVYEQY
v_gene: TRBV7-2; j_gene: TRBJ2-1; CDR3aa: ASSGGTSGRHEQF
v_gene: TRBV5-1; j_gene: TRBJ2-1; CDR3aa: ASSLVRGSYNEQF